This T cell receptor (beta chain) came from a study of blood T cells in healthy people across ages. The wider study: Every two T cells gave about one barcoded beta molecule via template switching. Regarding the study as a whole: Changes seen in expanded clonotypes were possibly confounded by donor CMV status left unknown.

On this clonotype: The antigen is not known.

A second roughly 6 to 11 cycle PCR used barcoded and J-beta primers. Every sample produced at least 3 million CDR3-containing paired-end reads. TCRdb re-derived calls from the 5' RACE reads in MiXCR, one entry per CDR3 protein. Among 1.4 million to 1.5 million distinct CDR3 sequences listed, approximately 38% were seen once. The specimen was blood. The sequence was collected from a woman younger than 35 in good health.

This CDR3 is CASSFGRTMNTEAFF. In DNA form, the CDR3 reads TGCGCCAGCAGCTTTGGACGGACCATGAACACTGAAGCTTTCTTT. The gene calls are TRBV5-1 and TRBJ1-1; D uncertain. The V end lost 2 bases, the J end lost 0 bases, and 11 bases lay between the germline ends. The CDR3 is made up of 15 amino acids. The germline CDR1 and CDR2 sequences are SGHRS and YFSETQ.